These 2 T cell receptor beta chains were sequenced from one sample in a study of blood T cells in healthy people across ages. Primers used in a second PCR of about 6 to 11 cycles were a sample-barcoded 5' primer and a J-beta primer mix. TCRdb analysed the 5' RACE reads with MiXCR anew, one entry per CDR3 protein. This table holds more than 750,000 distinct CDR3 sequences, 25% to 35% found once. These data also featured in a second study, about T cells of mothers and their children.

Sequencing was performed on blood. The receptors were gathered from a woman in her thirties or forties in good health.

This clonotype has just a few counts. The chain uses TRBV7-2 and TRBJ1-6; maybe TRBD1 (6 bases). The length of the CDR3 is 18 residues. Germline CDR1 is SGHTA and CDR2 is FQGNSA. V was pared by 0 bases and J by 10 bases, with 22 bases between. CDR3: CASSLAGLGGLGGSPLHF. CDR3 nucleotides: TGTGCCAGCAGCTTAGCGGGACTCGGGGGCTTAGGAGGGTCACCCCTCCACTTT.

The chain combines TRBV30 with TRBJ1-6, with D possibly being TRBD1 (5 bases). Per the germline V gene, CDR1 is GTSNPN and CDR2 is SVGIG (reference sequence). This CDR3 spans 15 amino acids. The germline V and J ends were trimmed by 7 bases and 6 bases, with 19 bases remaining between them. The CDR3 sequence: CALEPRTSRNSPLHF. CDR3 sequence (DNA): TGTGCCTTGGAGCCTCGGACAAGTCGTAATTCACCCCTCCACTTT.